These T cell receptor beta chains were read from a single sample in a study of blood T cell repertoires in COVID-19. The data were produced by immunoSEQ multiplex PCR, yet TCRdb's version contains in-frame clones alone and is incomplete. The table has approximately 140,000 clones, 75% to 90% seen once. Sequencing used peripheral blood. All receptors derive from a woman aged 55-75 years with COVID-19, enrolled during active disease. Each CDR3 is given with its conserved first and last residue. The order of the fields is CDR3 protein, V gene, D gene, J gene. A D gene is named only where the DNA matches it firmly.

CAWTGQSSDTQYF	TRBV30	TRBD1	TRBJ2-3
CASSQGPPPRVTDTQYF	TRBV3-1/TRBV3-2	NA	TRBJ2-3
CASSTATGQGYEQYF	TRBV7-2	TRBD1	TRBJ2-7
CASSLEGTAYNSPLHF	TRBV5-4	TRBD1	TRBJ1-6
CASSYAGGPYNEQFF	TRBV6-5	TRBD2	TRBJ2-1
CASSLITAGLNEKLFF	TRBV7-8	NA	TRBJ1-4
CASSVVGTGGVIGSYNEQFF	TRBV6-4	TRBD1	TRBJ2-1
CASTIQGAPNEKLFF	TRBV7-2	TRBD1	TRBJ1-4
CSVGGPQRGALANEQFF	TRBV29-1	TRBD2	TRBJ2-1
CATSDSGTGNTEAFF	TRBV24-1	TRBD1	TRBJ1-1
CASSPAGSSYNEQFF	TRBV7-6	NA	TRBJ2-1
CASRLQGATNEKLFF	TRBV27	TRBD1	TRBJ1-4
CASSEAGGDSNEQYF	TRBV6-1	TRBD2	TRBJ2-7
CASRDREGTEAFF	TRBV9	TRBD1	TRBJ1-1
CASRGLAGNTGELFF	TRBV19	TRBD2	TRBJ2-2